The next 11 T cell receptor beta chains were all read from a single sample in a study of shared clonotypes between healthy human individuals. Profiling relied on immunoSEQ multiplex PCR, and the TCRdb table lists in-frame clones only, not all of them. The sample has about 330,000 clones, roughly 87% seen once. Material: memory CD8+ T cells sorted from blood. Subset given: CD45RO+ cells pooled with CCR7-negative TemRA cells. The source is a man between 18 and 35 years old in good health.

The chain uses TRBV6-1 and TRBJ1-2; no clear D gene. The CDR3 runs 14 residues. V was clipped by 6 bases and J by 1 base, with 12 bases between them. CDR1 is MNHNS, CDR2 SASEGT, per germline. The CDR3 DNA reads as TGTGCCAGCAGGATAGTCGGATTTAACTATGGCTACACCTTC. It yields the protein CASRIVGFNYGYTF.

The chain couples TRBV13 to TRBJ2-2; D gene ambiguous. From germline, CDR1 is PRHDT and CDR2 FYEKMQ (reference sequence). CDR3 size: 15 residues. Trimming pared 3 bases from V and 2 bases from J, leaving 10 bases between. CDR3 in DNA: TGTGCCAGCAGCTTGAGTAACAGAAACACCGGGGAGCTGTTTTTT. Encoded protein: CASSLSNRNTGELFF.

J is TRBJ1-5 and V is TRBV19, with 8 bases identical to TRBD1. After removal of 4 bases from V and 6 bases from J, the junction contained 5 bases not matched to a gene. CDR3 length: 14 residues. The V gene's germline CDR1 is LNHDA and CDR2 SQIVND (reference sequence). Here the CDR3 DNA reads TGTGCCAGTAGTACGCGGACAGGGAGTCAGCCCCAGCATTTT. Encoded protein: CASSTRTGSQPQHF.

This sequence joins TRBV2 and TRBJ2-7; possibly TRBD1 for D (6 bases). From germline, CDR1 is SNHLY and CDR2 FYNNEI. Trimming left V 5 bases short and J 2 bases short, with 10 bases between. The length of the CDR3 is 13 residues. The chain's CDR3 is CASSPDSAYEQYF. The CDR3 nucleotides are TGTGCCAGCAGTCCGGACAGCGCCTACGAGCAGTACTTC.

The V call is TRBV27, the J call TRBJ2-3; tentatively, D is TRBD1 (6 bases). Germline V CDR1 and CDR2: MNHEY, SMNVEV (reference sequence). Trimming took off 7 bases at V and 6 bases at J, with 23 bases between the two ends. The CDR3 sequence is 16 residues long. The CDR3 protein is CASTPRTDPAADTQYF. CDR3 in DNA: TGTGCCAGCACCCCCCGGACAGACCCCGCAGCGGATACGCAGTATTTT.

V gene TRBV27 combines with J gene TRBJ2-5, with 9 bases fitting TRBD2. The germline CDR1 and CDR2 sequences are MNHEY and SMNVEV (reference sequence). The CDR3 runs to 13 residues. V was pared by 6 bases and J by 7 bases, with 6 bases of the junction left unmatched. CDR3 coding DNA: TGTGCCAGCAGGAGCGGGGGGTCGGGGACCCAGTACTTC. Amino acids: CASRSGGSGTQYF.

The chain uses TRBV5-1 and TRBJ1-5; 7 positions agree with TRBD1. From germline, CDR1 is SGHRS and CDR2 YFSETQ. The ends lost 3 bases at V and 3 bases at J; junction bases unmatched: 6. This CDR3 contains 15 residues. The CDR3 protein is CASSSSGQPNQPQHF. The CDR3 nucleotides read TGCGCCAGCAGCTCCTCGGGACAGCCCAATCAGCCCCAGCATTTT. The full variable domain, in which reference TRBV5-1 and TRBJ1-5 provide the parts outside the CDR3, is KAGVTQTPRYLIKTRGQQVTLSCSPISGHRSVSWYQQTPGQGLQFLFEYFSETQRNKGNFPGRFSGRQFSNSRSEMNVSTLELGDSALYLCASSSSGQPNQPQHFGDGTRLSIL.

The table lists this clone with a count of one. CDR3 residues: CASSSTKTGGDGYTF. As DNA, the CDR3 is TGTGCCAGCAGCTCCACAAAGACAGGGGGTGATGGCTACACCTTC. The chain combines TRBV7-2 with TRBJ1-2, with TRBD1 matching 9 bases. Germline V lookup: CDR1 SGHTA, CDR2 FQGNSA. V gave up 4 bases and J gave up 6 bases; unmatched junction bases: 9. CDR3 length: 15 residues.

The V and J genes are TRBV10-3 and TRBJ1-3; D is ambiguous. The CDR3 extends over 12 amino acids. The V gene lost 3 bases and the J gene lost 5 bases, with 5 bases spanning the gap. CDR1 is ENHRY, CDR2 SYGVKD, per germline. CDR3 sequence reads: CAISEQRNTIYF. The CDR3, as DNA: TGTGCCATCAGTGAACAGAGAAACACCATATATTTT.

CDR3 amino acids: CASSLDTSGLYTQYF. CDR3 DNA: TGCGCCAGCAGCTTGGACACTAGCGGGTTGTATACGCAGTATTTT. The chain recombines TRBV5-1 with TRBJ2-3; 9 bases are shared with TRBD2. J gave up 7 bases and V 0 bases, and 6 bases lay outside the gene matches. The CDR3 contains 15 residues. In germline, CDR1 is SGHRS, CDR2 YFSETQ.

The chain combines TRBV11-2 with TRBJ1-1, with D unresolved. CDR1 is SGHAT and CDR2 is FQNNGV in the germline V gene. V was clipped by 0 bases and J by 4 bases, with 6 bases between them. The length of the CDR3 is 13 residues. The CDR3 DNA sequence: TGTGCCAGCAGCTTAGAGTACGGCACTGAAGCTTTCTTT. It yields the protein CASSLEYGTEAFF.